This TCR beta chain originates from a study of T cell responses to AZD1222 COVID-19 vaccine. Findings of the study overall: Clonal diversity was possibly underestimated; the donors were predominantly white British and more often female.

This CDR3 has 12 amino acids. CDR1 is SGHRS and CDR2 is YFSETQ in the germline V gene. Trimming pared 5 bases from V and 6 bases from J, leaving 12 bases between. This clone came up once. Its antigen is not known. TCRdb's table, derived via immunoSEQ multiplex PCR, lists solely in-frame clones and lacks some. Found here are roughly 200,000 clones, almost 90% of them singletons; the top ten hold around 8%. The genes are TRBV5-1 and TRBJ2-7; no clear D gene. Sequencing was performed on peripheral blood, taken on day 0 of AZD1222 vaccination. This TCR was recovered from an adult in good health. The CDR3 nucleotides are TGCGCCAGCAGTTACGACCTTTCCGAGCAGTACTTC. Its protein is CASSYDLSEQYF.